These 18 T cell receptor beta chains came from one sample sequenced in a study of T-cell memory formation after mild COVID-19. TCRdb independently ran MiXCR on the 5' RACE reads; one entry per CDR3 protein. This sample has 100,000 to 150,000 distinct CDR3 sequences, with 15% to 20% found just once. The specimen sequenced was PBMCs or a T cell subset sorted from them (not recorded which). These receptors all stem from an adult woman who had mild COVID-19 (a few samples of this study predate the infection). Cell type and time point are not known.

The gene calls are TRBV5-4 and TRBJ2-1; D is possibly TRBD1 (5 bases). The germline V and J ends were trimmed by 5 bases and 5 bases, with 17 bases remaining between them. The CDR3 totals 15 residues. The germline gives CDR1 SGHNT, CDR2 YYREEE (reference sequence). CDR3 residues: CASSFDSLTNNEQFF. CDR3 bases: TGTGCCAGCAGTTTCGACAGCCTGACAAACAATGAGCAGTTCTTC.

This clonotype was found many times. The CDR3 loop is CASTLVQGSPTDTQYF. The DNA of the CDR3 is TGTGCCAGCACCCTAGTCCAAGGGTCCCCCACAGATACGCAGTATTTT. The V gene is TRBV7-9, the J gene TRBJ2-3; D call uncertain. V lost 7 bases and J lost 2, with 19 bases in between. CDR3 length equals 16 residues. Germline lookup yields CDR1 SEHNR and CDR2 FQNEAQ (reference sequence). Looking up the rest from reference TRBV7-9 and TRBJ2-3 gives the full variable domain: DTGVSQNPRHKITKRGQNVTFRCDPISEHNRLYWYRQTLGQGPEFLTYFQNEAQLEKSRLLSDRFSAERPKGSFSTLEIQRTEQGDSAMYLCASTLVQGSPTDTQYFGPGTRLTVL.

The chain joins TRBV9 to TRBJ1-1, with 7 bases that match TRBD1. Trimming removed 4 bases from V and 4 bases from J; junction bases left unmatched: 7. The CDR3 has 14 amino acids. Germline values: CDR1 SGDLS, CDR2 YYNGEE. The chain's CDR3 is CASSPGTAGTEAFF. The CDR3 bases are TGTGCCAGCAGCCCGGGGACAGCGGGCACTGAAGCTTTCTTT.

This chain uses TRBV9 with TRBJ1-2; no reliable D call. There are 16 residues in the CDR3. Trimming removed 0 bases at V and 4 bases at J, with 16 bases between. Looked up from germline, CDR1 is SGDLS and CDR2 is YYNGEE. The CDR3 bases are TGTGCCAGCAGCGTAGGATCGTCACCTTCCAGCTATGGCTACACCTTC. Residues: CASSVGSSPSSYGYTF.

V is TRBV5-1 and J is TRBJ2-5; D could derive from TRBD1 or TRBD2 (5 bases each). The germline V gene has CDR1 SGHRS and CDR2 YFSETQ. The V end was cut by 3 bases, the J end by 5 bases, with 17 bases between. The CDR3 runs to 15 residues. CDR3 amino acids: CASSWGLTGWETQYF. CDR3 nucleotides: TGCGCCAGCAGCTGGGGGTTGACTGGCTGGGAGACCCAGTACTTC.

This sequence joins TRBV4-1 and TRBJ2-7, with D perhaps given as TRBD1 or TRBD2 (5 bases each). Looked up from germline, CDR1 is MGHRA and CDR2 is YSYEKL. The CDR3 is 16 amino acids. V shed 4 bases and J shed 0 bases, with 16 bases lying between them. The CDR3: CASSLTGTASSYEQYF. DNA of the CDR3: TGCGCCAGCAGCCTTACCGGGACGGCCAGCTCCTACGAGCAGTACTTC.

This clonotype was seen a handful of times. V gene TRBV7-8 combines with J gene TRBJ2-5; 7 bases map to TRBD2. Germline CDR1 and CDR2: SGHVS and FQNEAQ. This CDR3 is built from 13 residues. Germline trimming cut 4 bases from V and 2 bases from J; bases unmatched to any gene: 1. CDR3 sequence reads: CASSYSGQETQYF. CDR3 DNA: TGTGCCAGCAGCTATAGCGGGCAAGAGACCCAGTACTTC.

The genes are TRBV7-6 and TRBJ2-7, with 8 positions matching TRBD2. Germline V CDR1 and CDR2: SGHVS, FNYEAQ. The junction had 7 bases not matched to a gene; V was cut back by 0 bases and J by 0 bases. CDR3 length: 17 residues. Written as DNA, the CDR3 is TGTGCCAGCAGCTTAGCCGCGGGAGGAGGGTTCTCCTACGAGCAGTACTTC. This sequence encodes CASSLAAGGGFSYEQYF.

V usage is TRBV10-2 and J usage is TRBJ2-3; 8 bases line up with TRBD2. The germline V gene has CDR1 WSHSY and CDR2 SAAADI. This CDR3 has 14 amino acids. V lost 6 bases, J lost 2 bases, and 4 bases stayed unmatched. CDR3: CASRTSVLTDTQYF. The CDR3 coding sequence is TGCGCCAGCAGGACTAGCGTGCTCACAGATACGCAGTATTTT.

This clonotype was detected a few times. The chain combines TRBV6-6 with TRBJ2-5, with TRBD2 matching over 9 bases. V dropped 2 bases and J dropped 2; count of bases not matched to a gene: 9. Per germline, CDR1 MNHNY and CDR2 SVGAGI (reference sequence). The CDR3 runs 17 residues. The CDR3 protein is CASSYGLAGFLQETQYF. DNA of the CDR3: TGTGCCAGCAGTTACGGGCTAGCGGGGTTCCTACAAGAGACCCAGTACTTC.

The sample holds a few counts of this clonotype. This chain connects TRBV7-9 to TRBJ2-3; the match to TRBD2 covers 10 bases. With V trimmed by 2 bases and J by 4 bases, 9 bases remained unmatched. Germline assignment: CDR1 SEHNR and CDR2 FQNEAQ (reference sequence). There are 17 residues in the CDR3. In DNA, the CDR3 is TGTGCCAGCAGCTTATTCCGGACTAGCGGTTTTGCAGATACGCAGTATTTT. Protein product: CASSLFRTSGFADTQYF.

The chain recombines TRBV15 with TRBJ2-5; the match to TRBD1 covers 7 bases. The CDR3 is 18 residues long. J gave up 5 bases and V 1 base, and 16 bases lay outside the gene matches. Germline V gene sequence: CDR1 LNHNV, CDR2 YYDKDF (reference sequence). The CDR3 DNA follows: TGTGCCACCAGCAGAGCGAGCAAGATTTGGGACAGCGCGGAGACCCAGTACTTC. Translated: CATSRASKIWDSAETQYF.

This clonotype was counted between two and nine times. This chain joins TRBV12-3 or TRBV12-4 and TRBJ2-3, with TRBD2 matching 14 bases. V was clipped by 3 bases and J by 5 bases; unmatched bases: 4. The CDR3 runs 16 residues. The CDR3 here is CASSFGTSGSGDTQYF. As DNA, the CDR3 is TGTGCCAGCAGTTTTGGGACTAGCGGGAGTGGAGATACGCAGTATTTT.

V and J are TRBV10-3 and TRBJ2-2; perhaps D is TRBD1 or TRBD2 (6 bases each). The germline CDR1 and CDR2 sequences are ENHRY and SYGVKD. Trimming cost V 3 bases and J 1 base, with 9 bases left between them. The CDR3 covers 15 residues. The CDR3 loop is CAISDGGGNTGELFF. CDR3 DNA: TGTGCCATCAGTGATGGAGGGGGGAACACCGGGGAGCTGTTTTTT.

This clonotype has just a few counts. The chain is built from TRBV23-1 and TRBJ2-3, with D unclear. TRBV23-1 is designated an ORF whose function remains uncertain. V gave up 4 bases and J gave up 0 bases, with 11 bases separating them. This CDR3 is 15 amino acids long. Here the CDR3 reads CASSRLITSTDTQYF. CDR3 coding DNA: TGCGCCAGCAGTCGGTTGATTACTAGCACAGATACGCAGTATTTT.

In its sample, this clonotype was seen a few times. The chain is built from TRBV9 and TRBJ2-1, with 7 bases that match TRBD2. With V trimmed by 1 base and J by 2 bases, 3 bases remained unmatched. From germline, CDR1 is SGDLS and CDR2 YYNGEE. The CDR3 has 15 amino acids. The CDR3 sequence is CASSVSGTTYNEQFF. Written as DNA, the CDR3 is TGTGCCAGCAGCGTATCGGGGACTACCTACAATGAGCAGTTCTTC.

This clonotype was seen only a few times. The chain links TRBV7-9 to TRBJ1-6, with D hard to call. Germline V gene lookup returns CDR1 SEHNR and CDR2 FQNEAQ (reference sequence). The CDR3 contains 15 residues. V was shortened by 5 bases and J by 4 bases, with 12 bases between the two germline ends. CDR3 in DNA: TGTGCCAGCAGCCCCGGACTCGCATATAATTCACCCCTCCACTTT. It specifies CASSPGLAYNSPLHF.

This clonotype was seen a few times. The rearrangement links TRBV24-1 to TRBJ2-7; D is ambiguous. The germline V gene encodes CDR1 KGHDR and CDR2 SFDVKD. CDR3 length: 13 amino acids. V dropped 2 bases and J dropped 5 bases, with 9 bases sitting between them. The CDR3 nucleotides read TGTGCCACCAGTGATTCGAGGATCCACGAGCAGTACTTC. Translated, it gives CATSDSRIHEQYF.